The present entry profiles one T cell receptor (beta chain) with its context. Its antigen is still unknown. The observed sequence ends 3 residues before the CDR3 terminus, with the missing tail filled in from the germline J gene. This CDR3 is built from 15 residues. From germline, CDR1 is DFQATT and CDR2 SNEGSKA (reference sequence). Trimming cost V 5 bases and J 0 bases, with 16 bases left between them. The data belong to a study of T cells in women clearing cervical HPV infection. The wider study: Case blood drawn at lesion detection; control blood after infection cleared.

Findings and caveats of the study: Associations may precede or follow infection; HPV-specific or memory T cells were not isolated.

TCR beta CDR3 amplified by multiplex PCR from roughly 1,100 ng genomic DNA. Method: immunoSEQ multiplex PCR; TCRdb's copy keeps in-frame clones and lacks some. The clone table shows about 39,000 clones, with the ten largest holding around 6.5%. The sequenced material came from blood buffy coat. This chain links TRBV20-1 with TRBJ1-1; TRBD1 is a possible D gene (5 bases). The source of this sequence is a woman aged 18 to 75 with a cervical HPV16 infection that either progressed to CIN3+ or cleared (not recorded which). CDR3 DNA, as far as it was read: TGCAGTGCTCTCCGACCGGGACTCTTGAACACTGAA. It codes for CSALRPGLLNTE. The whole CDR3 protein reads CSALRPGLLNTEAFF.